This TCR beta chain comes out of a study of cytomegalovirus exposure and HLA in healthy donors. Study-wide points: Earlier analysis found most TCR beta V segments productive about 90% or about 30% of the time. The authors considered a cluster of highly shared sequence variants likely to be a sequencing artifact.

Germline V gene lookup returns CDR1 SGHVS and CDR2 FQNEAQ. The CDR3 has 13 amino acids. V dropped 5 bases and J dropped 4 bases, with 6 bases sitting between them. All donors participated as healthy donors of bone marrow. The PCR was carried out with 60 Vbeta primers and 13 Jbeta primers. Methods used by the authors: The authors later counted about 80 million unique TCR beta chains, approximately 10 million of them shared. Generated by immunoSEQ multiplex PCR, the TCRdb table keeps only in-frame clones and is missing some. The V and J calls and clone size come from that table; D and trimming were worked out from the DNA. The sample carries 150,000 to 200,000 clones, 60% to 85% recorded once. About this clone itself: Antigen: not known.

Sequencing was performed on PBMCs. The clonotype originates from a woman aged 40 to 49 in good health and CMV-seronegative. The rearrangement joins TRBV7-8 to TRBJ2-6; unclear D gene. The CDR3 loop reads CASSLPGANVLTF. The CDR3 DNA is TGTGCCAGCAGCCTACCGGGGGCCAACGTCCTGACTTTC.